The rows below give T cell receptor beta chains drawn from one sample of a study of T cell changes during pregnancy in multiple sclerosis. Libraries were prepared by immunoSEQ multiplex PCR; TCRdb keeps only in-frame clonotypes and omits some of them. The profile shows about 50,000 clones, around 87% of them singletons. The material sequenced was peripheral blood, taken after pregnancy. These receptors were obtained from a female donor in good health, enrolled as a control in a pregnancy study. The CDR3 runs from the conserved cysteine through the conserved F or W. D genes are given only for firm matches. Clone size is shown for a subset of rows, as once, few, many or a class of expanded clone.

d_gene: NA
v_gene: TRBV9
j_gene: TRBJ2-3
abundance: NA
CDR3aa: CASSVTEKDQTDTQYF
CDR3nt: TGTGCCAGCAGCGTGACAGAGAAGGACCAGACAGATACGCAGTATTTT

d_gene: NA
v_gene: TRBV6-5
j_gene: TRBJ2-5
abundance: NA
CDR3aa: CASSYSELQETQYF
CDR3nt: TGTGCCAGCAGTTACTCCGAGCTTCAAGAGACCCAGTACTTC

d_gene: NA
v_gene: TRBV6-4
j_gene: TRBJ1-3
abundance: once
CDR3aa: CARAERLLNTIYF
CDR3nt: TGTGCCAGAGCCGAACGCCTCCTAAACACCATATATTTT

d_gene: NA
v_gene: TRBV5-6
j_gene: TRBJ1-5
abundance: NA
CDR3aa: CASSLVNRIDQPQHF
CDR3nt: TGTGCCAGCAGCTTGGTAAACAGGATTGATCAGCCCCAGCATTTT

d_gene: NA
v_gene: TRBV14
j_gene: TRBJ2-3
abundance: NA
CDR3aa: CASSQDLALKLTDTQYF
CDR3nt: TGTGCCAGCAGCCAAGATCTAGCCTTGAAGTTGACAGATACGCAGTATTTT

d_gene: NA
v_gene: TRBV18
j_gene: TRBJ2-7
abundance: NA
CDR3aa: CASSRPSGSLSEQYF
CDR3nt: TGTGCCAGCTCACGACCATCCGGGTCTCTTAGCGAGCAGTACTTC

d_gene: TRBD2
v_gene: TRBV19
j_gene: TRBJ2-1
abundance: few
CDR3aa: CASSTSGGDYNEQFF
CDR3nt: TGTGCCAGTAGTACTAGCGGGGGGGATTACAATGAGCAGTTCTTC

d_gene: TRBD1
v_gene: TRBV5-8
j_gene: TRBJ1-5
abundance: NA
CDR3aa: CASRLLTGVGQPQHF
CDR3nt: TGTGCCAGCAGGTTGTTGACAGGGGTGGGTCAGCCCCAGCATTTT

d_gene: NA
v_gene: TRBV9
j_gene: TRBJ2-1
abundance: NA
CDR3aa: CASSVAVQDNEQFF
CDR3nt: TGTGCCAGCAGCGTAGCTGTACAGGACAATGAGCAGTTCTTC

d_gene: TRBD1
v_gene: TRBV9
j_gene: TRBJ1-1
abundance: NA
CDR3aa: CASSTSRDRGPVNTEAFF
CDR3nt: TGTGCCAGCAGCACCTCCCGGGACAGGGGACCCGTGAACACTGAAGCTTTCTTT

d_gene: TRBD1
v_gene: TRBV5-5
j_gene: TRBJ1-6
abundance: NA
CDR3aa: CASILTGTNNSPLHF
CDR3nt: TGTGCCAGCATCTTGACAGGGACCAACAATTCACCCCTCCACTTT

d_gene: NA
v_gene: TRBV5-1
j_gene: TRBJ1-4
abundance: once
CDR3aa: CASSRPATNEKLFF
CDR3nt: TGCGCCAGCAGCCGTCCAGCAACTAATGAAAAACTGTTTTTT

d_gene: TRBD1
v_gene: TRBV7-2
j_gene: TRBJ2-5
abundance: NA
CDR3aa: CASSPTGVETQYF
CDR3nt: TGTGCCAGCAGCCCGACAGGGGTGGAGACCCAGTACTTC

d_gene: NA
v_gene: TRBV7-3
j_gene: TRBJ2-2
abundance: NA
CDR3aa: CASSGGAFGGELFF
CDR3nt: TGTGCCAGCAGCGGGGGGGCCTTTGGCGGGGAGCTGTTTTTT

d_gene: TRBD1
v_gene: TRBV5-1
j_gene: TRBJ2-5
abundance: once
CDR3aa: CASRGTGAQETQYF
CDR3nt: TGCGCCAGCAGAGGGACAGGGGCCCAAGAGACCCAGTACTTC

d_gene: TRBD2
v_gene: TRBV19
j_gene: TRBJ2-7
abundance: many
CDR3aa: CASSRGLAGLTYEQYF
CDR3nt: TGTGCCAGTAGTAGGGGACTAGCGGGGCTAACCTACGAGCAGTACTTC

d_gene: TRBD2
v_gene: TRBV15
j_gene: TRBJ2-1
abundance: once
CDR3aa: CATSRSLAGDEQFF
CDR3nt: TGTGCCACCAGCAGAAGTCTAGCGGGTGATGAGCAGTTCTTC

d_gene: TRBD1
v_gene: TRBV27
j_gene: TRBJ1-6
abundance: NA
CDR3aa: CASSLQRDRGWVDSPLHF
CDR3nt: TGTGCCAGCAGTCTCCAGAGAGACAGGGGATGGGTGGATTCACCCCTCCACTTT

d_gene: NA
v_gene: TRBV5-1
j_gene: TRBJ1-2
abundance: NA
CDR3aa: CASSKADRTYGYTF
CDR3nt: TGCGCCAGCAGCAAAGCAGACAGGACCTATGGCTACACCTTC

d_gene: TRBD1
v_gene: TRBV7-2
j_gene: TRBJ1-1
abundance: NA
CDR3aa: CASIKIPTGVGITEAFF
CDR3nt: TGTGCCAGCATCAAAATCCCGACAGGGGTGGGAATCACTGAAGCTTTCTTT

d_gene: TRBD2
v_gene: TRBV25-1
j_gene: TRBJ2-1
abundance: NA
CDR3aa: CASRGGLAGNSYNEQFF
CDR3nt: TGTGCCAGCAGGGGGGGACTAGCGGGAAACTCCTACAATGAGCAGTTCTTC

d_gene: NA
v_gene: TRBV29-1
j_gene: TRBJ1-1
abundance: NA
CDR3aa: CSVDRGGTEAFF
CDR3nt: TGCAGCGTTGATAGAGGGGGCACTGAAGCTTTCTTT

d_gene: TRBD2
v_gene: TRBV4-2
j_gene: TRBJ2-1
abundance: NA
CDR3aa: CASSQKRGPDEQFF
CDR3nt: TGTGCCAGCAGCCAAAAGCGGGGCCCGGATGAGCAGTTCTTC

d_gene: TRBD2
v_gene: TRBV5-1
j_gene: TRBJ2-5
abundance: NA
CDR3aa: CASSLGTGGQETQYF
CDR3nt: TGCGCCAGCAGCTTGGGTACGGGGGGGCAAGAGACCCAGTACTTC

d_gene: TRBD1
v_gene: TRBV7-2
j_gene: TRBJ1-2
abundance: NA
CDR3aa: CASSSTGSYGYTF
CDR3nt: TGTGCCAGCAGCTCGACAGGGTCCTATGGCTACACCTTC

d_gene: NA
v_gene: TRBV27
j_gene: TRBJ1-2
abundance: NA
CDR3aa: CATLTGTYGYTF
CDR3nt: TGTGCCACCCTGACAGGTACCTATGGCTACACCTTC

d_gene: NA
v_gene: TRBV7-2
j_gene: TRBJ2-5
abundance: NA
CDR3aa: CASSPSGGLRQETQYF
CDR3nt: TGTGCCAGCAGCCCTAGTGGCGGGCTCCGGCAAGAGACCCAGTACTTC

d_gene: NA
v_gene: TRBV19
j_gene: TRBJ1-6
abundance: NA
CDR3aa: CASSFGQNSPLHF
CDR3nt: TGTGCCAGTAGCTTCGGACAGAATTCACCCCTCCACTTT

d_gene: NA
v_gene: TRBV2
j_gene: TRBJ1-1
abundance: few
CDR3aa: CASSVQEAFF
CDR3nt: TGTGCCAGCAGTGTCCAAGAAGCTTTCTTT

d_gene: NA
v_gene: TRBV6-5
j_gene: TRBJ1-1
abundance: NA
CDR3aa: CASADATGPYTEAFF
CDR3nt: TGTGCCAGCGCGGATGCAACCGGCCCATACACTGAAGCTTTCTTT

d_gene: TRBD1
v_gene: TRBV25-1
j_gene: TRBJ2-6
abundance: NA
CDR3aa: CASSVSTGEAGANVLTF
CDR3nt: TGTGCCAGCAGCGTTTCGACAGGGGAGGCGGGGGCCAACGTCCTGACTTTC

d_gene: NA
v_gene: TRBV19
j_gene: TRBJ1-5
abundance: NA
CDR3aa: CASSTRTSGNWGYSNQPQHF
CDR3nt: TGTGCCAGTAGTACCCGGACCTCAGGGAATTGGGGTTATAGCAATCAGCCCCAGCATTTT

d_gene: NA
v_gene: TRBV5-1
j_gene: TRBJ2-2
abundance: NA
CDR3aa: CASTGTFTSGELFF
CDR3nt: TGCGCCAGTACCGGGACTTTTACATCCGGGGAGCTGTTTTTT

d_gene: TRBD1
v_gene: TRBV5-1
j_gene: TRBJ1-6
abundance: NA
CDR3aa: CASSTDRGSNSPLHF
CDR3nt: TGCGCCAGCAGCACTGACAGGGGAAGTAATTCACCCCTCCACTTT

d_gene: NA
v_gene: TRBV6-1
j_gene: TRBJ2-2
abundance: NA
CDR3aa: CASSEGLPGELFF
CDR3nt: TGTGCCAGCAGTGAGGGGCTTCCCGGGGAGCTGTTTTTT

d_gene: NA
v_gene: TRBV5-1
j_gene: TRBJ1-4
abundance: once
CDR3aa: CASSLDGQNEKLFF
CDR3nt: TGCGCCAGCAGCTTGGATGGCCAGAATGAAAAACTGTTTTTT

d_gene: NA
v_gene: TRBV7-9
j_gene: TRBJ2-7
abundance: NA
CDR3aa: CASNQDSLNYEQYF
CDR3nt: TGTGCCAGCAACCAAGACAGCCTAAACTACGAGCAGTACTTC

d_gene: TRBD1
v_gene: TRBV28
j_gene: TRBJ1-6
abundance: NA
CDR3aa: CASSFRTGKDNSPLHF
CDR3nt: TGTGCCAGCAGTTTCCGGACAGGGAAGGATAATTCACCCCTCCACTTT

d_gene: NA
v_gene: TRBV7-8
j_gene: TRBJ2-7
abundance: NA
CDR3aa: CASSLPRVPYEQYF
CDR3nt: TGTGCCAGCAGCTTACCCCGGGTCCCCTACGAGCAGTACTTC

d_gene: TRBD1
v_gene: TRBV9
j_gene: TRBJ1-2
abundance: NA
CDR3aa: CASSGEDRGSDGYTF
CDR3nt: TGTGCCAGCAGCGGAGAGGACAGGGGAAGCGATGGCTACACCTTC

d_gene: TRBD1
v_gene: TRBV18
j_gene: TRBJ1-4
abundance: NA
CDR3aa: CASSPGTGGEKLFF
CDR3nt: TGTGCCAGCTCACCAGGGACAGGGGGAGAAAAACTGTTTTTT

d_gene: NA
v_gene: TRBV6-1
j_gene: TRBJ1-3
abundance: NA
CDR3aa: CASSEAGGETIYF
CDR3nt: TGTGCCAGCAGTGAAGCGGGGGGGGAAACCATATATTTT

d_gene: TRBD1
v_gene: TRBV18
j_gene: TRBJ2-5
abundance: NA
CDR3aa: CASSPDREKTQYF
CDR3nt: TGTGCCAGCTCTCCCGACAGGGAAAAGACCCAGTACTTC

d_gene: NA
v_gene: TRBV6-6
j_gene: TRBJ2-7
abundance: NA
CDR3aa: CASSHYDHYEQYF
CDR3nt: TGTGCCAGCAGCCACTATGACCACTACGAGCAGTACTTC

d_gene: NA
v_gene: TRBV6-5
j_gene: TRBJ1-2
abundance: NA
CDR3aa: CASSYVGVYGYTF
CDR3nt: TGTGCCAGCAGTTACGTGGGAGTCTATGGCTACACCTTC